These 8 T cell receptor beta chains were all obtained from the same sample, sequenced in a study of blood T cell repertoires in COVID-19. The repertoire was sequenced with immunoSEQ multiplex PCR; TCRdb's copy has only in-frame clones and lacks some. The sample yields roughly 310,000 clones, around 89% seen once. Sequenced input: peripheral blood. The source of these receptors is a woman aged 45-59 years with active or convalescent COVID-19.

J is TRBJ2-7 and V is TRBV5-5; a possible D gene is TRBD2 (6 bases). Germline assignment: CDR1 SGHKS and CDR2 YYEKEE (reference sequence). Trimming cost V 4 bases and J 2 bases, with 16 bases left between them. CDR3 length: 15 amino acids. The DNA for the CDR3 is TGTGCCAGCAGCCGCGGGACTTTTCTCCCCTACGAGCAGTACTTC. It translates to CASSRGTFLPYEQYF. Supplemented by reference TRBV5-5 and TRBJ2-7, the full variable domain reads DAGVTQSPTHLIKTRGQQVTLRCSPISGHKSVSWYQQVLGQGPQFIFQYYEKEERGRGNFPDRFSARQFPNYSSELNVNALLLGDSALYLCASSRGTFLPYEQYFGPGTRLTVT.

The V and J genes are TRBV27 and TRBJ1-6; 9 nucleotides match TRBD1. The CDR3 is 15 residues long. Germline V gives CDR1 MNHEY, CDR2 SMNVEV (reference sequence). J was trimmed by 6 bases and V by 5 bases; bases with no gene match: 5. The CDR3 is CASSGQGQGNSPLHF. CDR3 sequence (DNA): TGTGCCAGCAGTGGACAGGGACAGGGTAATTCACCCCTCCACTTT.

This chain uses TRBV5-1 with TRBJ1-2; 10 bases align to TRBD1. The V gene end was trimmed by 1 base and the J gene end by 4 bases; junction bases not matched to a gene: 4. Germline assignment: CDR1 SGHRS and CDR2 YFSETQ. This CDR3 comprises 15 residues. The CDR3 DNA sequence: TGCGCCAGCAGCTTGTCCGGGACAGGGGCCTATGGCTACACCTTC. As protein: CASSLSGTGAYGYTF.

The chain has TRBV6-5 and TRBJ1-1; 8 positions match TRBD1. This CDR3 comprises 15 residues. Germline lookup yields CDR1 MNHEY and CDR2 SVGAGI. The V gene end was trimmed by 0 bases and the J gene end by 1 base; junction bases not matched to a gene: 1. The CDR3 reads CASSYSGQGNTEAFF. CDR3 sequence (DNA): TGTGCCAGCAGTTACTCAGGACAGGGGAACACTGAAGCTTTCTTT.

The chain couples TRBV7-3 to TRBJ2-7; TRBD1 might be the D (6 bases). This CDR3 region has 15 residues. V was cut by 5 bases and J by 3 bases, with 17 bases left in between. Germline CDR1 reads SGHTA; CDR2 reads FQGTGA. For the CDR3, the DNA is TGTGCCAGCAGCCACTCTGGCGGACAGCTCTACGAGCAGTACTTC. Amino acids: CASSHSGGQLYEQYF.

The rearrangement joins TRBV3-1 (or the pseudogene TRBV3-2) to TRBJ2-7; 7 bases line up with TRBD2. Per germline, CDR1 LGHDT and CDR2 YNNKEL (reference sequence). The trim removed 1 base at V and 0 bases at J, leaving 3 bases unmatched. The CDR3 consists of 15 residues. The CDR3 DNA reads TGTGCCAGCAGCCAAGGGGGGACTACCTCCTACGAGCAGTACTTC. Amino acids: CASSQGGTTSYEQYF.

The gene calls are TRBV10-3 and TRBJ2-3; no reliable D call. V dropped 0 bases and J dropped 2 bases, with 9 bases sitting between them. Germline lookup yields CDR1 ENHRY and CDR2 SYGVKD. The CDR3 extends over 15 amino acids. In nucleotides, the CDR3 is TGTGCCATCAGTGAGTCCCACAGCCTCACAGATACGCAGTATTTT. Encoded protein: CAISESHSLTDTQYF.

V usage is TRBV19 and J usage is TRBJ1-3, with a possible D match to TRBD1 (5 bases). V lost 2 bases, J lost 2 bases, and 13 bases lay in between. CDR3 size: 16 residues. CDR1 is LNHDA and CDR2 is SQIVND in the germline V gene (reference sequence). The CDR3 spells CASSITSRGPGNTIYF. The CDR3, as DNA: TGTGCCAGTAGTATAACTAGCCGGGGACCTGGAAACACCATATATTTT.